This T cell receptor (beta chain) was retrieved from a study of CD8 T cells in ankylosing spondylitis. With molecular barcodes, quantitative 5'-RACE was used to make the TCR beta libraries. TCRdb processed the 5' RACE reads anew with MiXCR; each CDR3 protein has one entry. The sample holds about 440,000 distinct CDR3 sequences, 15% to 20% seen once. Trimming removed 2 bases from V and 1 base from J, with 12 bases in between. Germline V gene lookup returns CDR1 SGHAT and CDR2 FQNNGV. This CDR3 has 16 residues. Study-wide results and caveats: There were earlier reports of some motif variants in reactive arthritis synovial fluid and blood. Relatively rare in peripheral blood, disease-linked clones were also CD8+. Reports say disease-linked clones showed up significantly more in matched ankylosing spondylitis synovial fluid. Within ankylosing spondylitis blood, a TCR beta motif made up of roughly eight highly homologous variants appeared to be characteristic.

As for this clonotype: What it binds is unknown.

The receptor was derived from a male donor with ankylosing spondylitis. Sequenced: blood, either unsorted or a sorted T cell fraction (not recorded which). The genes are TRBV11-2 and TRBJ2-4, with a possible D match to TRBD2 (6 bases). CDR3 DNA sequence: TGTGCCAGCAGCTTATGGGGAGGAGCGGCCAAAAACATTCAGTACTTC. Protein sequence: CASSLWGGAAKNIQYF. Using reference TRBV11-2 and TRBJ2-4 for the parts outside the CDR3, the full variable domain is EAGVAQSPRYKIIEKRQSVAFWCNPISGHATLYWYQQILGQGPKLLIQFQNNGVVDDSQLPKDRFSAERLKGVDSTLKIQPAKLEDSAVYLCASSLWGGAAKNIQYFGAGTRLSVL.